These T cell receptor beta chains were read from a single sample in a study of cytomegalovirus exposure and HLA in healthy donors. Using immunoSEQ multiplex PCR, the repertoire was profiled, and TCRdb retains in-frame clones only, with some absent. The data contain 150,000 to 250,000 clones, roughly four fifths of them singletons. The material sequenced was PBMCs. Receptor source: a boy aged 2 to 10 in good health and CMV-seronegative. Each CDR3 is given with its conserved first and last residue. Fields, in order: CDR3 protein, CDR3 DNA, D gene, V gene, J gene, clone size. A D gene is named only where the DNA matches it firmly. Part of the rows lack a size; the others show once, few, many or a class for expanded clones.

CDR3: CSSGGYGYTF
DNA: TGCAGTTCAGGGGGCTATGGCTACACCTTC
D: TRBD1
V: TRBV20-1
J: TRBJ1-2
size: .

CDR3: CASNPTSTSPHTQYF
DNA: TGTGCCAGCAACCCCACGTCGACTAGCCCCCATACGCAGTATTTT
D: TRBD2
V: TRBV6-5
J: TRBJ2-3
size: once

CDR3: CASTGQLAGGYTF
DNA: TGCGCCAGCACAGGACAGCTCGCGGGTGGCTACACCTTC
D: .
V: TRBV10-2
J: TRBJ1-2
size: .

CDR3: CASSTQGDGYTF
DNA: TGCGCCAGCAGCACACAGGGGGATGGCTACACCTTC
D: TRBD1
V: TRBV5-1
J: TRBJ1-2
size: .

CDR3: CASSLAAGLYEQYF
DNA: TGCGCCAGCAGCCTCGCTGCGGGTCTCTACGAGCAGTACTTC
D: .
V: TRBV4-3
J: TRBJ2-7
size: .

CDR3: CASSSSLPGLPNYEQYF
DNA: TGTGCCAGCAGCTCTTCGCTACCGGGACTCCCAAACTACGAGCAGTACTTC
D: .
V: TRBV2
J: TRBJ2-7
size: once

CDR3: CASSPREYNEQFF
DNA: TGTGCCAGCTCACCACGCGAGTACAATGAGCAGTTCTTC
D: .
V: TRBV18
J: TRBJ2-1
size: .

CDR3: CASSLGSGSTDTQYF
DNA: TGTGCCAGCAGCTTAGGTAGCGGAAGCACAGATACGCAGTATTTT
D: .
V: TRBV7-6
J: TRBJ2-3
size: .

CDR3: CASSPLGSYGYTF
DNA: TGTGCCAGCAGTCCTTTAGGGAGCTATGGCTACACCTTC
D: .
V: TRBV27
J: TRBJ1-2
size: .

CDR3: CASSLGREGLGETQYF
DNA: TGTGCCAGCAGCTTAGGCCGAGAGGGACTAGGGGAGACCCAGTACTTC
D: TRBD2
V: TRBV7-3
J: TRBJ2-5
size: .

CDR3: CASSHGGTGGRNEQFF
DNA: TGTGCCAGCAGTCACGGGGGGACAGGGGGCAGGAATGAGCAGTTCTTC
D: TRBD1
V: TRBV6-6
J: TRBJ2-1
size: .

CDR3: CASTRGSRAREGEAFF
DNA: TGCGCCAGCACCAGGGGATCCAGGGCTAGGGAGGGTGAAGCTTTCTTT
D: .
V: TRBV4-3
J: TRBJ1-1
size: once